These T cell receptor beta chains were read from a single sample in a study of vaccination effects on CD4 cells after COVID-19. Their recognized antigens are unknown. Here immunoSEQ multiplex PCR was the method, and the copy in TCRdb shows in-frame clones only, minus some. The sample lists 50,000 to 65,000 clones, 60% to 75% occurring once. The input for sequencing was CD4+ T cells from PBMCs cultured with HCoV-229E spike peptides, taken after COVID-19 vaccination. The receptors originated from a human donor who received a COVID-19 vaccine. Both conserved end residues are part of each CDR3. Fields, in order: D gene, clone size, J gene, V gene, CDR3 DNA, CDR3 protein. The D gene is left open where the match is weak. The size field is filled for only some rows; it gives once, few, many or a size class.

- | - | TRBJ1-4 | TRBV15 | TGTGCCACCCGTTCGGGGGGGCGGGAAAAACTGTTTTTT | CATRSGGREKLFF
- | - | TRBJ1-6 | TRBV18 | TGTGCCAGCTCCCAAAGGACAATCCTCAACCCGGCATCACCCCTCCACTTT | CASSQRTILNPASPLHF
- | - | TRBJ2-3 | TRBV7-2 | TGTGCCAGCAGCTTAATTTCGGGGGCGGGGGATACGCAGTATTTT | CASSLISGAGDTQYF
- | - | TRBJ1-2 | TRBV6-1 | TGTGCCAGCAGTGATCTCCCCAGGGTAGGCGGCTACACCTTC | CASSDLPRVGGYTF
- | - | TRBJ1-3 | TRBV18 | TGTGCCAGCTCACGAATCAGCGAAGCCGGAAACACCATATATTTT | CASSRISEAGNTIYF
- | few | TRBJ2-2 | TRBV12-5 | TGTGCTAGTGGTTATCATAATGTTAACACCGGGGAGCTGTTTTTT | CASGYHNVNTGELFF
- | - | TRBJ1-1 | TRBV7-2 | TGTGCCAGCAGCTTAGGGGGGAGCACTGAAGCTTTCTTT | CASSLGGSTEAFF
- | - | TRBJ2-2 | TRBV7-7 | TGTGCCAGCAGCTTAGGCCCTGGGGACGGGGAGCTGTTTTTT | CASSLGPGDGELFF
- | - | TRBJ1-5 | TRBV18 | TGTGCCAGCTCACCAGAGAGTGGGTATTATAGCAATCAGCCCCAGCATTTT | CASSPESGYYSNQPQHF
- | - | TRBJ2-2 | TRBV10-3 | TGTGCCATCAGTCGGGTTACCGGGGAGCTGTTTTTT | CAISRVTGELFF
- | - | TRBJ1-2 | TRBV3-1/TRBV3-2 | TGTGCCAGCAGCCAAGCTGCAGGGGCCGGCTACACCTTC | CASSQAAGAGYTF
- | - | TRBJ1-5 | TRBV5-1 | TGCGCCAGCAGCTTGGCGGGAGGCAATCAGCCCCAGCATTTT | CASSLAGGNQPQHF
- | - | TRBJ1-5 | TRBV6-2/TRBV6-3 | TGTGCCAGCAGTTACTCGAGATTGGGAGGAGCTCAGCCCCAGCATTTT | CASSYSRLGGAQPQHF
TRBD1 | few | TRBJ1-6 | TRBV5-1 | TGCGCCAGCAGCGAGACAGGGAATCGTAATTCACCCCTCCACTTT | CASSETGNRNSPLHF
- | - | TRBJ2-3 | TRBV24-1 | TGTGCCACCAGTATGGGGAGTCGGCCCACCGATACGCAGTATTTT | CATSMGSRPTDTQYF
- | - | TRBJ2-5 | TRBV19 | TGTGCCAGTACCTCTACGGGGACCCAGTACTTC | CASTSTGTQYF
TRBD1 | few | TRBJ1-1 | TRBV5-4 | TGTGCCAGCAGCACCGGGCCGGGACAGGGGACAAATGAAGCTTTCTTT | CASSTGPGQGTNEAFF
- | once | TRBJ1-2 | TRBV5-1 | TGCGCCAGCAGCCCCGACAGGAATACTAACTATGGCTACACCTTC | CASSPDRNTNYGYTF
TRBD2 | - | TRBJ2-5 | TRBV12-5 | TGTGCTAGTGGGCGGGGGGGGCAAGGGACCCAGTACTTC | CASGRGGQGTQYF
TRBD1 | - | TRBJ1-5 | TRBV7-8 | TGTGCCAGCAGCTCCACCGGACAGGGGAAAAATCAGCCCCAGCATTTT | CASSSTGQGKNQPQHF
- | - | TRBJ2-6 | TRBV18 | TGTGCCAGCTCACCACGGAAGGGGCCGTGGACTGGGGCCAACGTCCTGACTTTC | CASSPRKGPWTGANVLTF
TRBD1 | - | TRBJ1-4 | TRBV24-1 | TGTGCCACCAGTGAAGGGGGCGTGTCTAATGAAAAACTGTTTTTT | CATSEGGVSNEKLFF
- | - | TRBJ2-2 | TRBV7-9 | TGTGCCAGCAGCGCTGTGAGGAACACCGGGGAGCTGTTTTTT | CASSAVRNTGELFF
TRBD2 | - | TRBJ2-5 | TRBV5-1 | TGCGCCAGCAGTCCGGGGGGAGGAGAGACCCAGTACTTC | CASSPGGGETQYF
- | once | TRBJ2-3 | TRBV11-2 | TGTGCCAGCAGCCATAGCACAGATACGCAGTATTTT | CASSHSTDTQYF
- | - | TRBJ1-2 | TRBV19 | TGTGCCAGTAGCCCTGCGCCCGGGACATCAAACACTCGGCACTACACCTTC | CASSPAPGTSNTRHYTF
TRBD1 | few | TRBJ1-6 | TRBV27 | TGTGCCAGCAGGCTGGACAGGGAGAATTCACCCCTCCACTTT | CASRLDRENSPLHF
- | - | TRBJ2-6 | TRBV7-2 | TGTGCCAGCAGCTTACTAGGGAGCGGGGCCAACGTCCTGACTTTC | CASSLLGSGANVLTF
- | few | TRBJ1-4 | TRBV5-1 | TGCGCCAGCACCCGGTGGAGCTCAACTAATGAAAAACTGTTTTTT | CASTRWSSTNEKLFF
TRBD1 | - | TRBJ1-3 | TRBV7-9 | TGTGCCAGCAGCTTAACAGGGGCTGGAAACACCATATATTTT | CASSLTGAGNTIYF
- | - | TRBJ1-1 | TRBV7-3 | TGTGCCAGCAGCTCCCAGGAAACAGGGAACACTGAAGCTTTCTTT | CASSSQETGNTEAFF
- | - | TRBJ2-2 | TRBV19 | TGTGCCAGTAGTATCGACGGGGGAGTCGGGGAGCTGTTTTTT | CASSIDGGVGELFF
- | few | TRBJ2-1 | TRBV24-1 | TGTGCCACCAGTGCCGGGGTACGCAATGAGCAGTTCTTC | CATSAGVRNEQFF
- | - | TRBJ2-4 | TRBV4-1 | TGCGCCAGCAGCCAAGTTGGGACCTTCGGGCGAAACATTCAGTACTTC | CASSQVGTFGRNIQYF
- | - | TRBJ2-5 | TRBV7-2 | TGTGCCAGCAGCTTAGCAACTGGGGAGACCCAGTACTTC | CASSLATGETQYF
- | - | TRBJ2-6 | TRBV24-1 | TGTGCCACCAGTGGGGTTAACCTTCCCTCTGGGGCCAACGTCCTGACTTTC | CATSGVNLPSGANVLTF
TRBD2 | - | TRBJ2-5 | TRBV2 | TGTGCCAGCAGTGAAGGGACTAGCGGGGGGTCAGAGACCCAGTACTTC | CASSEGTSGGSETQYF
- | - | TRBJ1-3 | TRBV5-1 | TGCGCCAGCAGCTTGGAGGTCTTCTCTGGAAACACCATATATTTT | CASSLEVFSGNTIYF
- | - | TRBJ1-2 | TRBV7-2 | TGTGCCAGCAGCCAGGGCGGGGACGAAGGCTACACCTTC | CASSQGGDEGYTF
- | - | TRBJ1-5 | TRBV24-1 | TGTGCCACCAGTGATTTGTCGAAGGGGTGTTTGAGCAATCAGCCCCAGCATTTT | CATSDLSKGCLSNQPQHF
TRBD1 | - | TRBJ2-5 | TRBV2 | TGTGCCAGCAGTCCGGACAGGGATGAACAAGAGACCCAGTACTTC | CASSPDRDEQETQYF
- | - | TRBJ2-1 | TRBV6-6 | TGTGCCAGCAGTGTACAGGGGGCGGGGGGCAATGAGCAGTTCTTC | CASSVQGAGGNEQFF
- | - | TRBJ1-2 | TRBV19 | TGTGCCAGTAGTATAGCGGGCAGGACAAACTATGGCTACACCTTC | CASSIAGRTNYGYTF
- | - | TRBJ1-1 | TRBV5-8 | TGTGCCAGCCCTGTTCTTGGCCGTCACGGAAACAAGCACACTGAAGCTTTCTTT | CASPVLGRHGNKHTEAFF
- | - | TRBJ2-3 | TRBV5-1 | TGCGCCAGCAGCTTCATATCAGATACGCAGTATTTT | CASSFISDTQYF
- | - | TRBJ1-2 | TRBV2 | TGTGCCAGCAGCCAAGTGAGGGGCTTCGATGGCTACACCTTC | CASSQVRGFDGYTF
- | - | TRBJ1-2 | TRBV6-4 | TGTGCCAGCCTACAGAACTATGGCTACACCTTC | CASLQNYGYTF
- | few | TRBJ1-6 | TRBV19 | TGTGCCTGTCAGGGATTCGATAATTCACCCCTCCACTTT | CACQGFDNSPLHF